The 6 T cell receptor beta chains given below trace back to one sample, sequenced in a study of siplizumab effects on memory and regulatory T cells. Method: immunoSEQ multiplex PCR; TCRdb's copy keeps in-frame clones and lacks some. The sample has 9,300 or so clones, roughly two thirds seen once; the top ten hold roughly two thirds. The sequenced material came from effector memory CD8+ T cells sorted from blood. The subset: unstimulated CD8+ effector memory T cells. The receptors were gathered from a human donor in good health.

This clone was seen at least ten times. V gene TRBV11-2 combines with J gene TRBJ2-4; D gene unclear. Trimming stripped 3 bases from V and 6 bases from J, with 12 bases between. CDR3 size: 14 residues. Germline V gene sequence: CDR1 SGHAT, CDR2 FQNNGV. CDR3 region: CASSFGFRSNIQYF. The CDR3 nucleotides are TGTGCCAGCAGCTTCGGGTTTCGCTCAAACATTCAGTACTTC.

This chain uses TRBV15 with TRBJ1-2, with TRBD1 as a possible D gene (6 bases). Trimming shortened V by 1 base and J by 4 bases, and 13 bases separated the two germline ends. Germline CDR1 is LNHNV and CDR2 is YYDKDF (reference sequence). The length of the CDR3 is 15 residues. This CDR3 is CATSRGRGQSYGYTF. CDR3 DNA: TGTGCCACCAGCAGAGGCCGTGGACAGAGCTATGGCTACACCTTC.

V gene TRBV27 combines with J gene TRBJ1-1, with D tentatively TRBD1 (5 bases). Trimming stripped 5 bases from V and 5 bases from J, with 12 bases between. The germline V gene encodes CDR1 MNHEY and CDR2 SMNVEV (reference sequence). This CDR3 is 13 amino acids long. CDR3 residues: CASSPQTETEAFF. In DNA form, the CDR3 reads TGTGCCAGCAGTCCCCAGACAGAGACTGAAGCTTTCTTT.

The chain is built from TRBV15 and TRBJ1-4, with D possibly TRBD1 on 6 matching bases. The CDR3 runs 18 residues. Germline-derived CDR1 and CDR2 are LNHNV and YYDKDF (reference sequence). V was pared by 9 bases and J by 2 bases, with 25 bases between. CDR3 bases: TGTGCCACTAGTTACCGTTTTGTGGGGGCGGCGACTAATGAAAAACTGTTTTTT. This codes for CATSYRFVGAATNEKLFF.

The chain employs TRBV15 and TRBJ1-5; the D gene is possibly TRBD1 (6 bases). V was shortened by 0 bases and J by 0 bases, with 12 bases between the two germline ends. Germline V gene data show CDR1 as LNHNV and CDR2 as YYDKDF (reference sequence). This CDR3 has 17 residues. In DNA form, the CDR3 reads TGTGCCACCAGCAGAGACTGGACAGATTATAGCAATCAGCCCCAGCATTTT. Translated, it gives CATSRDWTDYSNQPQHF.

The chain couples TRBV6-4 to TRBJ2-1, with 10 bases matching TRBD2. V lost 5 bases to trimming and J lost 4 bases; unmatched junction nucleotides: 5. The CDR3 is 15 amino acids. Germline CDR1 reads MRHNA; CDR2 reads SNTAGT. CDR3 amino acids: CASSSGGAEYNEQFF. The CDR3, as DNA: TGTGCCAGCAGTAGCGGGGGGGCAGAGTACAATGAGCAGTTCTTC.